The rows below give T cell receptor beta chains drawn from one sample of a study of breast tumors, draining lymph nodes, adjacent tissues. In TCRdb, the multiplex PCR reads were re-called with MiXCR into one record per CDR3 protein. This table has roughly 86,000 distinct CDR3 sequences, approximately 19% appearing once. The specimen was axillary lymph node tissue. These receptors came from a female donor with breast cancer. Some clones in this sample may be carry-over from other donors' samples. CDR3s include the opening cysteine and the closing phenylalanine or tryptophan. A D gene is named only where the DNA matches it firmly. Clone size appears in some rows only: once, few, many, or a class for an expanded clone.

>-|TRBV28|-|TRBJ2-5
CASSWAKGKETQYF
TGTGCCAGCAGTTGGGCCAAAGGGAAGGAGACCCAGTACTTC
>TRBD1|TRBV29-1|many|TRBJ1-2
CSVGDRGLYGYTF
TGCAGCGTCGGGGACAGGGGGCTCTATGGCTACACCTTC
>TRBD2|TRBV6-1|many|TRBJ2-5
CASSEFLAGGGETQYF
TGTGCCAGCAGTGAATTCCTAGCGGGAGGTGGAGAGACCCAGTACTTC
>TRBD2|TRBV18|-|TRBJ2-5
CASSPLAGVMVTQYF
TGTGCCAGCTCCCCTTTAGCGGGAGTGATGGTGACCCAGTACTTC
>TRBD2|TRBV12-3/TRBV12-4|many|TRBJ2-1
CASSLGAGGPNEQFF
TGTGCCAGCAGTTTAGGGGCGGGAGGGCCGAATGAGCAGTTCTTC
>-|TRBV11-2|many|TRBJ2-3
CASSLGWGPDTQYF
TGTGCCAGCAGCTTAGGGTGGGGTCCAGATACGCAGTATTTT
>-|TRBV7-9|many|TRBJ1-2
CASSQVDRYGYTF
TGTGCCAGCAGCCAAGTGGACCGCTATGGCTACACCTTC
>-|TRBV28|-|TRBJ1-2
CASSSLQGSYTF
TGTGCCAGCAGTTCATTACAGGGCAGCTACACCTTC
>TRBD1|TRBV7-2|-|TRBJ1-1
CASSLRGHTTEAFF
TGTGCCAGCAGCCTCAGGGGGCATACCACTGAAGCTTTCTTT
>-|TRBV20-1|many|TRBJ2-7
CSAIPTRQGFYEQYF
TGCAGTGCTATCCCCACCCGGCAGGGCTTTTACGAGCAGTACTTC
>-|TRBV28|few|TRBJ2-7
CASSPPPGLLAYEQYF
TGTGCCAGCAGTCCCCCTCCGGGACTCCTTGCCTACGAGCAGTACTTC
>-|TRBV10-3|many|TRBJ2-7
CAISETGGAGYEQYF
TGTGCCATCAGTGAGACGGGTGGAGCCGGCTACGAGCAGTACTTC
>-|TRBV2|many|TRBJ1-2
CASNSGGTQGYTF
TGTGCCAGCAACTCAGGTGGGACTCAAGGCTACACCTTC
>-|TRBV11-2|-|TRBJ2-2
CASSQEGGATGELFF
TGTGCCAGCAGTCAAGAGGGGGGGGCGACCGGGGAGCTGTTTTTT
>-|TRBV20-1|many|TRBJ2-7
CSARDGIVYEQYF
TGCAGTGCTAGAGACGGGATTGTGTACGAGCAGTACTTC
>-|TRBV4-2|many|TRBJ2-1
CASSQEGAGYNEQFF
TGTGCCAGCAGCCAGGAAGGGGCGGGGTACAATGAGCAGTTCTTC
>TRBD2|TRBV7-2|many|TRBJ2-1
CASSREAQGSNEQFF
TGTGCCAGCAGCCGGGAGGCCCAGGGTTCTAATGAGCAGTTCTTC
>TRBD1|TRBV20-1|many|TRBJ2-1
CSARSGPVQQGADWSSYNEQFF
TGCAGTGCTAGAAGTGGGCCCGTCCAACAGGGGGCAGATTGGAGCTCCTACAATGAGCAGTTCTTC
>-|TRBV7-9|many|TRBJ1-4
CASSPTGILDEKLFF
TGTGCCAGCAGCCCCACCGGGATATTGGACGAAAAACTGTTTTTT
>TRBD1|TRBV5-1|many|TRBJ2-7
CASSLTGVADEQYF
TGCGCCAGCAGCTTGACAGGGGTGGCTGACGAGCAGTACTTC
>TRBD2|TRBV9|many|TRBJ2-2
CASSPRLAGARTGELFF
TGTGCCAGCAGCCCTCGCCTAGCGGGAGCTCGTACCGGGGAGCTGTTTTTT
>-|TRBV28|few|TRBJ1-2
CASRTDRNYGYTF
TGTGCCAGCAGGACGGACAGAAACTATGGCTACACCTTC
>-|TRBV12-3/TRBV12-4|many|TRBJ2-2
CASSPTETGELFF
TGTGCCAGCAGTCCTACAGAGACCGGGGAGCTGTTTTTT
>TRBD2|TRBV7-8|many|TRBJ2-7
CASSSTVSRQGFSGRTYEQYF
TGTGCCAGCAGCTCCACAGTCTCTAGGCAGGGGTTTAGCGGGAGAACCTACGAGCAGTACTTC
>TRBD1|TRBV19|many|TRBJ1-2
CASSIDRGLGYTF
TGTGCCAGTAGTATTGACAGGGGGCTTGGCTACACCTTC
>TRBD2|TRBV3-1|-|TRBJ2-1
CASSPGTSGTFEQFF
TGTGCCAGCAGCCCCGGGACTAGCGGGACCTTTGAGCAGTTCTTC
>-|TRBV20-1|many|TRBJ2-7
CSARAGGFYEQYF
TGCAGTGCTAGGGCAGGGGGGTTCTACGAGCAGTACTTC
>-|TRBV12-3/TRBV12-4|once|TRBJ2-7
CASSLGGGRYEQYF
TGTGCCAGCAGTTTGGGAGGAGGGAGATACGAGCAGTACTTC
>TRBD1|TRBV10-3|many|TRBJ1-2
CATGQGDYGYTF
TGTGCCACCGGACAGGGGGACTATGGCTACACCTTC
>-|TRBV12-3/TRBV12-4|many|TRBJ2-1
CASSLSAGGEQFF
TGTGCCAGCAGTCTATCAGCGGGCGGGGAGCAGTTCTTC
>TRBD2|TRBV20-1|many|TRBJ2-7
CSARDSGRAEDEQYF
TGCAGTGCTAGAGATAGCGGGAGGGCCGAAGACGAGCAGTACTTC
>-|TRBV30|few|TRBJ2-7
CAWSLGSVTKAEQYF
TGTGCCTGGAGTTTAGGATCAGTGACCAAAGCCGAGCAGTACTTC
>TRBD2|TRBV29-1|many|TRBJ2-3
CSDGPSGRAHADTQYF
TGCAGCGACGGACCTAGCGGGAGGGCCCACGCAGATACGCAGTATTTT
>-|TRBV25-1|many|TRBJ2-3
CASSESLASTDTQYF
TGTGCCAGCAGTGAATCGCTAGCTAGCACAGATACGCAGTATTTT